This T cell receptor (beta chain) emerged from a study of shared clonotypes between healthy human individuals (dated by TCRdb to about 2020). Regarding the study in general: The cohort included three men and two women between 18 and 49 years of age. For each donor, CD4 naive and CD4 memory were each given three plates, CD8 naive was given two plates, and CD8 memory was given one plate. To estimate repertoire size and how much clonotype sharing occurs between individuals, the study deeply sequenced the blood TCR repertoires of about five healthy adults. Different laboratories and diverse techniques were used to prepare libraries and sequence TCR repertoires, to increase sequencing depth and limit assay-specific biases. Leukapheresis yielded between about 0.85 and 9 billion PBMCs per donor.

Using the deep immunoSEQ assay, multiplex PCR amplified TCR CDR3 regions from genomic DNA. For each cell subset, the extracted genomic DNA was distributed evenly across all wells of several immunoSEQ 96-well plates, and each plate served as one replicate. For sorted subsets, approximately 200 ng of genomic DNA, equivalent to some 30,000 T cell genomes, went into each replicate PCR. Purified libraries were measured with a Qubit 3.0 fluorometer, size-checked on a Bioanalyzer 2100, and measured again with the KAPA Library Quantification kit. A separate single-read 150-cycle Illumina NextSeq 550 flow cell was used to sequence each immunoSEQ 96-well plate. Concerning the study's data processing: The immunoSEQ output contained only junctional sequences without quality scores, so filtering could not match that applied to full-length reads. Sequences were annotated with PyIR, a Python wrapper for IgBLAST v1.9, and V/J genes and CDR3 were assigned using IMGT germline references. Reads were removed for weak V/J assignments (E-value above 1e-6), missing CDR3, stop codons, out-of-frame junctions, or ambiguous translated residues. V3J clonotypes were defined as sequences sharing an identical inferred V gene, J gene, and CDR3 amino acid sequence. Percentage overlap between repertoires was computed as shared unique clonotypes divided by the size of the smaller repertoire. RTK rarefaction, the Chao1 estimator, and Recon v2.1 estimates of unobserved clonotypes were used to assess repertoire richness. Generation probabilities were computed with OLGA for all TCRbeta clonotypes obtained by the gDNA method from four donors. TCRdb holds this immuneACCESS table with in-frame rearrangements only. Some clones are missing; in checked studies, unresolved V genes explain under half, and the rest has no known cause. D and trimming come from the DNA, and the V and J calls and clone size come from that table. This sample holds fewer than 1.8 million clones; 98% to 99% were observed only once. 0.36% of the sample is held by the ten biggest clonotypes.

As concerns this clone: There is no known antigen for this receptor. No base quality values were provided; no much bigger clone lies one nucleotide off.

There are 13 amino acids in the CDR3, from cysteine to phenylalanine inclusive. Here the CDR3 DNA is all that survives: 39 bases in frame from base 1. The germline V gene gives CDR1 as SGDLS and CDR2 as YYNGEE. V gives up 3 bases and J gives up 1 base, and the segment between their germline ends measures 7 bases. Summary of the overall study and its limitations: Compared with non-shared clonotypes, clonotypes shared by all four sorted-subset donors had higher generation probabilities. The genetic and exposure-history diversity represented was limited by the small number of donors. Across a few donors, around 5% of naive CD4, 3.5% of naive CD8, about 2.3% of memory CD4, and 0.4% to 0.45% of memory CD8 clonotypes were shared. Only blood was sampled, and tissue TCR repertoires likely differ from those in blood. Pairwise subsampling indicated that sequencing depth was expected to affect the degree of clonotype sharing among donors. Rarefaction of sorted-subset datasets indicated incomplete sequencing despite the large sequencing depth. Naive subsets generally had larger estimated clonotype richness than memory subsets did.

The donors were healthy, HIV-negative adults with no recently reported acute infections or vaccinations. All donors were Caucasian adults living in Nashville, Tennessee, USA. CD4+ T cells were enriched through magnetic negative selection, after which naive cells were positively selected on CD45RA and the remaining negative fraction served as the memory subset. Blood was obtained by leukapheresis, after which PBMCs were separated by Ficoll-Histopaque density gradient centrifugation and cryopreserved in liquid nitrogen vapor phase. Analytical flow cytometry was used to check the purity and quantity of each magnetically sorted T cell population. From each sorted fraction, genomic DNA was isolated and quantified by UV absorbance on a Nanodrop 2000c.

Rearrangement joined TRBV9 to TRBJ1-1; the D gene identity is not certain. The clonotype was recovered from a man aged 25 to 40 in good health. Sequencing was carried out using naive CD4+ T cells sorted from blood. Sample cell subset or site, as interpreted from the label and publication: CD45RA+ positively selected. CDR3 reads: CASSAIKNTEAFF. The DNA is TGTGCCAGCAGCGCAATAAAGAACACTGAAGCTTTCTTT.